Shown below are 22 T cell receptor beta chains from a single sample sequenced in a study of technical replicates of blood from several donors. Sequenced by immunoSEQ multiplex PCR; TCRdb stores in-frame clones only, minus some. The table records around 64,000 clones, around 95% of them present only once. Material: PBMCs. These receptors were obtained from a human donor in good health. Some clones in this sample may be carry-over from other donors' samples.

This chain links TRBV5-1 with TRBJ1-3, with 7 positions matching TRBD1. The CDR3 is made up of 14 amino acids. The J segment lost 8 bases and the V segment lost 1 base, leaving 6 bases of the junction unmatched. CDR1 is SGHRS, CDR2 YFSETQ, per germline. CDR3 bases: TGCGCCAGCAGCTTGACGGGACAGCGAGACACCATATATTTT. Translation: CASSLTGQRDTIYF.

This chain joins TRBV13 and TRBJ2-5; 10 nucleotides line up with TRBD2. Per the germline V gene, CDR1 is PRHDT and CDR2 is FYEKMQ (reference sequence). The CDR3 extends over 16 amino acids. The V segment lost 5 bases and the J segment 4 bases; nucleotides outside the gene matches: 10. The CDR3 DNA sequence: TGTGCCAGCAGCCCCCGGACTAGCGGAAAAAGAGAGACCCAGTACTTC. Translating gives CASSPRTSGKRETQYF.

The V gene is TRBV5-1, the J gene TRBJ2-7; TRBD1 matches at 8 bases. The J segment lost 6 bases and the V segment lost 0 bases, leaving 8 bases of the junction unmatched. The germline V gene encodes CDR1 SGHRS and CDR2 YFSETQ. This CDR3 contains 15 residues. The CDR3 loop reads CASSLGGTGAIEQYF. The CDR3 DNA reads TGCGCCAGCAGCTTGGGGGGGACAGGCGCTATCGAGCAGTACTTC.

The chain links TRBV6-1 to TRBJ2-1; 9 bases agree with TRBD2. The CDR3 spans 13 residues. With V trimmed by 6 bases and J by 8 bases, 5 bases remained unmatched. Germline lookup yields CDR1 MNHNS and CDR2 SASEGT. DNA for the CDR3: TGTGCCAGCAGGACTAGCGGAGACTATGAGCAGTTCTTC. It translates to CASRTSGDYEQFF.

This chain uses TRBV18 with TRBJ2-7, with TRBD1 as a possible D gene (6 bases). V dropped 2 bases and J dropped 3 bases, with 20 bases sitting between them. CDR3 length: 17 amino acids. Looked up from germline, CDR1 is KGHSH and CDR2 is LQKENI. The CDR3 DNA is TGTGCCAGCTCACCAGCGAGGGATGGCAGGGGTCTCTACGAGCAGTACTTC. It specifies CASSPARDGRGLYEQYF.

The V gene is TRBV11-1, the J gene TRBJ1-1; maybe TRBD1 (5 bases). CDR3 length equals 14 residues. V lost 2 bases to trimming and J lost 4 bases, with 11 bases between them. Germline values: CDR1 SGHAT, CDR2 FQDESV (reference sequence). The CDR3 spells CASSLSTGFTEAFF. Here the CDR3 DNA reads TGTGCCAGCAGCTTAAGTACAGGTTTCACTGAAGCTTTCTTT.

The rearrangement links TRBV5-1 to TRBJ1-3; unclear D gene. The CDR3 has 15 residues. Germline values: CDR1 SGHRS, CDR2 YFSETQ. Trimming shortened V by 5 bases and J by 0 bases, and 12 bases separated the two germline ends. The CDR3 reads CASRSLESSGNTIYF. DNA for the CDR3: TGCGCCAGCAGGTCCCTCGAGAGCTCTGGAAACACCATATATTTT.

The chain links TRBV19 to TRBJ2-2; the match to TRBD1 covers 11 bases. This CDR3 region has 16 residues. The V gene end was trimmed by 5 bases and the J gene end by 6 bases; junction bases not matched to a gene: 8. Looked up from germline, CDR1 is LNHDA and CDR2 is SQIVND (reference sequence). CDR3 in amino acids: CASSLGTGGWSGELFF. As DNA, the CDR3 is TGTGCCAGTAGTTTAGGGACAGGGGGTTGGTCCGGGGAGCTGTTTTTT.

The chain recombines TRBV6-5 with TRBJ1-4; D is possibly TRBD1 (5 bases). V lost 2 bases and J 5 bases, leaving 12 bases between the germline ends. The CDR3 spans 15 residues. Germline V lookup: CDR1 MNHEY, CDR2 SVGAGI. The CDR3 region is CASSYGGTPNEKLFF. In nucleotides, the CDR3 is TGTGCCAGCAGTTACGGCGGGACCCCGAATGAAAAACTGTTTTTT.

This rearrangement joins TRBV6-6 to TRBJ2-5; no definite D call. Per germline, CDR1 MNHNY and CDR2 SVGAGI (reference sequence). V lost 0 bases and J lost 5, with 4 bases in between. The CDR3 covers 12 residues. The CDR3 DNA is TGTGCCAGCAGTTACTCCCGTGAGACCCAGTACTTC. It translates to CASSYSRETQYF.

The chain carries TRBV27 and TRBJ1-5; no clear D gene. V was trimmed by 5 bases and J by 0 bases, leaving 11 bases between them. Germline CDR1 MNHEY, CDR2 SMNVEV (reference sequence). The CDR3 contains 15 residues. The CDR3 region is CASSPWRDSNQPQHF. DNA for the CDR3: TGTGCCAGCAGTCCATGGAGGGATAGCAATCAGCCCCAGCATTTT.

The chain joins TRBV5-1 to TRBJ2-7; 7 bases fit TRBD1. Unmatched junction bases numbered 5, after V lost 2 bases and J lost 3 bases. CDR3 length: 14 residues. CDR1 is SGHRS, CDR2 YFSETQ, per germline. The CDR3 DNA is TGCGCCAGCAGCTTAGGACAGGTGGACTACGAGCAGTACTTC. Translating gives CASSLGQVDYEQYF.

The chain combines TRBV4-3 with TRBJ1-4; 9 bases line up with TRBD1. CDR1 is LGHNA, CDR2 YSLEER, per germline. The J segment lost 8 bases and the V segment lost 4 bases, leaving 5 bases of the junction unmatched. The CDR3 extends over 14 amino acids. The CDR3 sequence is CASSPGQGGEKLFF. CDR3 bases: TGCGCCAGCAGCCCGGGACAGGGTGGCGAAAAACTGTTTTTT.

The chain links TRBV12-5 to TRBJ2-1, with a weak D call TRBD2 (6 bases). Trimming removed 5 bases at V and 6 bases at J, with 20 bases between. CDR1 LGHNT and CDR2 FRNRAP come from the germline V gene. CDR3 size: 16 residues. CDR3 coding DNA: TGTGCTAGTGGTCTCCTCTCCGGGACTGATTTCAATGAGCAGTTCTTC. This codes for CASGLLSGTDFNEQFF.

This clone showed up just once. The rearrangement links TRBV10-3 to TRBJ1-2, with TRBD1 matching over 10 bases. J lost 6 bases, V lost 4 bases, and 5 bases had no gene match. CDR1 is ENHRY and CDR2 is SYGVKD in the germline V gene. There are 14 residues in the CDR3. The CDR3 DNA sequence: TGTGCCATCAGTGTGGGACAGGGGATGGATGGCTACACCTTC. This encodes CAISVGQGMDGYTF.

The chain is built from TRBV7-3 and TRBJ2-2; D is ambiguous. In germline, CDR1 is SGHTA, CDR2 FQGTGA. Trimming stripped 2 bases from V and 2 bases from J, with 9 bases between. This CDR3 spans 15 amino acids. The CDR3 is CASSLFRTNTGELFF. The CDR3 DNA is TGTGCCAGCAGCTTATTCCGCACAAACACCGGGGAGCTGTTTTTT.

This sequence joins TRBV5-1 and TRBJ1-2; 8 positions agree with TRBD1. CDR3 length equals 14 residues. Unmatched junction bases numbered 5, after V lost 4 bases and J lost 3 bases. CDR1 is SGHRS and CDR2 is YFSETQ in the germline V gene. The CDR3 DNA follows: TGCGCCAGCAGCCAGGGGGCAGCCTACTATGGCTACACCTTC. Translated: CASSQGAAYYGYTF.

This clone is medium-sized in the sample. The chain carries TRBV6-4 and TRBJ2-3; D uncertain. Trimming took 0 bases from V and 2 from J, leaving 3 bases between them. In germline, CDR1 is MRHNA, CDR2 SNTAGT. The CDR3 sequence is 13 residues long. CDR3 DNA sequence: TGTGCCAGCAGTGACTCAGCCACAGATACGCAGTATTTT. It translates to CASSDSATDTQYF.

The chain recombines TRBV7-2 with TRBJ2-5, with 8 bases that match TRBD2. This CDR3 comprises 15 residues. V lost 5 bases to trimming and J lost 2 bases; unmatched junction nucleotides: 7. Germline V gene sequence: CDR1 SGHTA, CDR2 FQGNSA. The CDR3 nucleotides read TGTGCCAGCAGCCGCGAAAGCGGGGGACAAGAGACCCAGTACTTC. As protein: CASSRESGGQETQYF.

The chain uses TRBV5-1 and TRBJ1-6; tentative D call: TRBD1 (6 bases). The CDR3 length is 14 residues. Looked up from germline, CDR1 is SGHRS and CDR2 is YFSETQ. V lost 1 base and J 5 bases, leaving 7 bases between the germline ends. Here the CDR3 DNA reads TGCGCCAGCAGCTTGAACAGGGATAATTCACCCCTCCACTTT. This sequence encodes CASSLNRDNSPLHF.

The chain employs TRBV5-4 and TRBJ1-2, with TRBD1 matching over 7 bases. The V gene's germline CDR1 is SGHNT and CDR2 YYREEE (reference sequence). This CDR3 spans 14 amino acids. V dropped 5 bases and J dropped 6; count of bases not matched to a gene: 10. DNA for the CDR3: TGTGCCAGCAGGCCTGTGGGAGACAGGGATGGCTACACCTTC. It codes for CASRPVGDRDGYTF. Combining the CDR3 with reference TRBV5-4 and TRBJ1-2 gives the whole variable domain ETGVTQSPTHLIKTRGQQVTLRCSSQSGHNTVSWYQQALGQGPQFIFQYYREEENGRGNFPPRFSGLQFPNYSSELNVNALELDDSALYLCASRPVGDRDGYTFGSGTRLTVV.

The chain carries TRBV27 and TRBJ1-1; D remains unclear. V lost 6 bases, J lost 1 base, and 12 bases lay in between. Germline CDR1 MNHEY, CDR2 SMNVEV (reference sequence). The CDR3 runs 14 residues. Here the CDR3 reads CASRMRPGNTEAFF. CDR3 nucleotide sequence: TGTGCCAGCAGAATGAGACCGGGGAACACTGAAGCTTTCTTT.